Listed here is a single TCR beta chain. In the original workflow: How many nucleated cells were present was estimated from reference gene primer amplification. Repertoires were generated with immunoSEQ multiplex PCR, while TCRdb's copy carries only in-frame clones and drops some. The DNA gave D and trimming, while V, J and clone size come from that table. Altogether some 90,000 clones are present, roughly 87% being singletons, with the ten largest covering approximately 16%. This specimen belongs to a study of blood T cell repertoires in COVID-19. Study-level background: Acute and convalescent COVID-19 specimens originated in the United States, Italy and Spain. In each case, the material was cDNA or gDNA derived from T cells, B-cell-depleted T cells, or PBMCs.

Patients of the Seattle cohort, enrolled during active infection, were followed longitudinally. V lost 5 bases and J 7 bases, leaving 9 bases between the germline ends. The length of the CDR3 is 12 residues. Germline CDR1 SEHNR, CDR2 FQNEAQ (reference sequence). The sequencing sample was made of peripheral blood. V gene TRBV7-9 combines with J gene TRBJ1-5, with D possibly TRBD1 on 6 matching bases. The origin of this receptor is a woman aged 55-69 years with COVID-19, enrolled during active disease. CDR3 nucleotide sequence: TGTGCCAGCAGCCCAGGGGCGCAGCCCCAGCATTTT. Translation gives CASSPGAQPQHF.